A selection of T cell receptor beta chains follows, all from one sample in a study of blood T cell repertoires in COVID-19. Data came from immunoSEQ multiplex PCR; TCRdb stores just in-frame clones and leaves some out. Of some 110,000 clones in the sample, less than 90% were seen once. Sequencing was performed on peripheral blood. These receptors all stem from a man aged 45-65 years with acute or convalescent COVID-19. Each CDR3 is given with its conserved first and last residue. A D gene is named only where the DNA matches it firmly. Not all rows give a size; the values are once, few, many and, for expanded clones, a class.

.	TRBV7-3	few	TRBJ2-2	CASSLSGNTGELFF	TGTGCCAGCAGCCTAAGCGGGAACACCGGGGAGCTGTTTTTT
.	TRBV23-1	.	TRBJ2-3	CASTLAADTQYF	TGCGCCAGCACGCTGGCGGCGGATACGCAGTATTTT
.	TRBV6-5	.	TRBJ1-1	CASSYSWQFNTEAFF	TGTGCCAGCAGTTACTCTTGGCAGTTTAACACTGAAGCTTTCTTT
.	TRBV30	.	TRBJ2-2	CAWSVQWTGELFF	TGTGCCTGGAGTGTACAGTGGACCGGGGAGCTGTTTTTT
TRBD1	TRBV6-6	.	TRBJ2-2	CASSWGQGGTGELFF	TGTGCCAGCAGTTGGGGACAGGGCGGCACCGGGGAGCTGTTTTTT
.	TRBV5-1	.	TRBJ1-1	CASTDGEQGTEAFF	TGCGCCAGCACTGATGGCGAGCAGGGGACTGAAGCTTTCTTT
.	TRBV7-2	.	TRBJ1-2	CASSLVGSVRDYGYTF	TGTGCCAGCAGCTTAGTCGGGTCCGTCCGGGACTATGGCTACACCTTC
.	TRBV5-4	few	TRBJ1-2	CASSPAAGSINYGYTF	TGTGCCAGCAGCCCCGCGGCGGGCAGTATTAACTATGGCTACACCTTC
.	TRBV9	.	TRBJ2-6	CASNTGANVLTF	TGTGCCAGCAACACTGGGGCCAACGTCCTGACTTTC
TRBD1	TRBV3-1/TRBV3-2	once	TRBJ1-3	CASSQWGTGGNTIYF	TGTGCCAGCAGCCAATGGGGGACAGGTGGAAACACCATATATTTT
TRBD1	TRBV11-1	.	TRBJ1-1	CASSAQGANTEAFF	TGTGCCAGCAGCGCACAGGGGGCTAACACTGAAGCTTTCTTT
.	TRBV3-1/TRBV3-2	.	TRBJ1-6	CASSHDRSYNSPLHF	TGTGCCAGCAGCCACGACAGGAGTTATAATTCACCCCTCCACTTT
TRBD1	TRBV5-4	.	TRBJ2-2	CASSQKDRGTGELFF	TGTGCCAGCAGCCAGAAGGACAGGGGCACCGGGGAGCTGTTTTTT
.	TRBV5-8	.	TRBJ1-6	CASSRTGWSSPLHF	TGTGCCAGCAGCCGTACAGGGTGGTCCTCACCCCTCCACTTT
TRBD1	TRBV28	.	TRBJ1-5	CASSVTGTGDNQPQHF	TGTGCCAGCAGTGTAACCGGGACAGGAGATAATCAGCCCCAGCATTTT
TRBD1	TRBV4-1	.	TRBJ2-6	CASSQVAGQEPSGANVLTF	TGCGCCAGCAGCCAAGTGGCGGGACAGGAGCCTTCTGGGGCCAACGTCCTGACTTTC
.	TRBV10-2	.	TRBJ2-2	CASSVGWNTGELFF	TGCGCCAGCAGTGTGGGCTGGAACACCGGGGAGCTGTTTTTT
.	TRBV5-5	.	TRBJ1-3	CASSLGGAGNTIYF	TGTGCCAGCAGCTTGGGAGGCGCTGGAAACACCATATATTTT
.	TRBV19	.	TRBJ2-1	CASSIAGAYNEQFF	TGTGCCAGTAGTATCGCAGGGGCCTACAATGAGCAGTTCTTC
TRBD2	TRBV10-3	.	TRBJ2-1	CAIMRGVQGEQFF	TGTGCCATCATGCGGGGGGTACAAGGTGAGCAGTTCTTC
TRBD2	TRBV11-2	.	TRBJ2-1	CASSLLALAGYNEQFF	TGTGCCAGCAGCTTGTTAGCACTAGCGGGCTACAATGAGCAGTTCTTC
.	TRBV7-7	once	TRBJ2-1	CASSLALGNVRFF	TGTGCTAGCAGCTTAGCCCTAGGTAACGTGAGGTTCTTC
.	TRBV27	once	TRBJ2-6	CASRVSRAGANVLTF	TGTGCCAGCAGAGTTTCGAGAGCTGGGGCCAACGTCCTGACTTTC
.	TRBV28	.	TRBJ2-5	CASSLSSGVRGYEFQETQYF	TGTGCCAGCAGTTTATCCAGCGGAGTCCGCGGCTATGAATTCCAAGAGACCCAGTACTTC
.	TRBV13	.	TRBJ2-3	CASSPPADTQYF	TGTGCCAGCAGCCCGCCGGCAGATACGCAGTATTTT
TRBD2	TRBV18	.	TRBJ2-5	CASSPQAGLLATGETQYF	TGTGCCAGCTCTCCCCAAGCAGGGCTACTAGCGACGGGAGAGACCCAGTACTTC
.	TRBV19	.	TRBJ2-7	CASSAGQPGGSEQYF	TGTGCCAGTAGTGCGGGACAGCCTGGGGGCTCCGAGCAGTACTTC
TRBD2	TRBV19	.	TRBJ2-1	CATRGVAGANEQFF	TGTGCCACCAGGGGAGTAGCGGGAGCCAATGAGCAGTTCTTC
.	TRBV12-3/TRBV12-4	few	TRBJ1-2	CASRRTDGYGYTF	TGTGCCAGCAGGCGGACAGACGGCTATGGCTACACCTTC
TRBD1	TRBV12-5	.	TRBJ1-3	CASGLDRTPLSGNTIYF	TGTGCTAGTGGCCTGGACAGGACCCCTCTCTCTGGAAACACCATATATTTT
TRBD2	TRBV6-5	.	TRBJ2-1	CASSYSAGDNEQFF	TGTGCCAGCAGTTACTCCGCGGGGGACAATGAGCAGTTCTTC
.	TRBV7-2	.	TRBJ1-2	CASSPFQNQGDHGYTF	TGTGCCAGCAGCCCATTCCAGAACCAAGGGGATCATGGCTACACCTTC
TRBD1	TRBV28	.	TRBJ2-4	CASSSGQGAKNIQYF	TGTGCCAGCAGTTCCGGACAGGGGGCCAAAAACATTCAGTACTTC
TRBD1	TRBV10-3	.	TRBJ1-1	CAISSTGEALRAFF	TGTGCCATCAGTTCCACAGGGGAGGCACTTCGAGCTTTCTTT
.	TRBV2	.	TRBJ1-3	CASMGGGGNTIYF	TGTGCCAGCATGGGAGGAGGTGGAAACACCATATATTTT
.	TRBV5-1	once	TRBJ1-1	CASGSDSMNTEAFF	TGCGCCAGCGGGTCGGACAGCATGAACACTGAAGCTTTCTTT
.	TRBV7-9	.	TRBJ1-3	CASSSSGGGFSGNTIYF	TGTGCCAGCAGCTCATCGGGAGGGGGGTTCTCTGGAAACACCATATATTTT
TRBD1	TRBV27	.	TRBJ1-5	CAKLRGPRYSNQPQHF	TGTGCCAAATTAAGGGGGCCAAGATATAGCAATCAGCCCCAGCATTTT
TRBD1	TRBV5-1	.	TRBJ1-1	CASSIRGLTEAFF	TGCGCCAGCAGCATCAGGGGGTTAACTGAAGCTTTCTTT
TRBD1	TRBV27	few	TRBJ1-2	CASSSGQGFWGYTF	TGTGCCAGCAGTTCGGGACAGGGTTTTTGGGGCTACACCTTC
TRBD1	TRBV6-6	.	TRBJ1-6	CASSRDSVSSYNSPLHF	TGTGCCAGCAGTCGGGACAGCGTTAGCTCCTATAATTCACCCCTCCACTTT
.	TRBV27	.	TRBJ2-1	CASSFLTDRPPWDEQFF	TGTGCCAGCAGTTTCTTGACTGACAGACCCCCATGGGATGAGCAGTTCTTC
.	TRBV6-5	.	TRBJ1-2	CASTEGGRFYGYTF	TGTGCCAGCACCGAAGGAGGGAGATTCTATGGCTACACCTTC
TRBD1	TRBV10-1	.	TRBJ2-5	CASSAQGGQETQYF	TGCGCCAGCAGTGCACAGGGGGGCCAAGAGACCCAGTACTTC
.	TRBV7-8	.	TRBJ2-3	CAPDGGRHHTQYF	TGTGCCCCAGATGGAGGGCGTCACCATACGCAGTATTTT
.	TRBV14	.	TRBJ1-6	CASSQSPAPLHF	TGTGCCAGCAGCCAATCCCCGGCACCCCTCCACTTT
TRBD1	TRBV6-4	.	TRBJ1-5	CASSSLGDREQPQHF	TGTGCCAGCAGTTCTCTGGGGGACAGGGAACAGCCCCAGCATTTT
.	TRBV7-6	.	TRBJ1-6	CASSLGLHRLNSPLHF	TGTGCCAGCAGCTTAGGGTTACACCGATTAAATTCACCCCTCCACTTT
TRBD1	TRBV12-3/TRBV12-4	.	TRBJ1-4	CASSLTGAEKLFF	TGTGCCAGCAGTTTAACAGGGGCTGAAAAACTGTTTTTT
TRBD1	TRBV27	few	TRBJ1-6	CASSPDRESYNSPLHF	TGTGCCAGCAGTCCCGACAGGGAAAGCTATAATTCACCCCTCCACTTT
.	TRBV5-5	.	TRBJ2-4	CASSLAGEGGAKNIQYF	TGTGCCAGCAGCTTGGCCGGGGAGGGGGGAGCCAAAAACATTCAGTACTTC